The T cell receptor (beta chain) under discussion was sequenced for a study of cytomegalovirus exposure and HLA in healthy donors. Study observations and caveats: The classifier reportedly diagnosed cytomegalovirus status with high specificity and sensitivity. Cytomegalovirus association was listed for approximately 160 TCR beta chains.

Germline values: CDR1 LNHDA, CDR2 SQIVND (reference sequence). The length of the CDR3 is 14 residues. Trimming cost V 7 bases and J 7 bases, with 19 bases left between them. Note on this clone: Antigen: not known.

Assay: immunoSEQ multiplex PCR; the TCRdb copy retains only in-frame clones and omits some. The sample holds about 160,000 clones, roughly nine tenths seen once. The source material was PBMCs. The chain is built from TRBV19 and TRBJ1-2; tentative D call: TRBD1 (6 bases). This TCR was recovered from a man aged 18 to 29 in good health and CMV-seropositive. The CDR3 DNA sequence: TGTGCCAGTAACCAGGGGACCGGTCCGGGTGGCTACACCTTC. It translates to CASNQGTGPGGYTF.